This T cell receptor (beta chain) was obtained from a study of Graves' ophthalmopathy and Graves' hyperthyroidism. On the study more broadly: Prior to any treatment, peripheral blood was collected at the time of initial diagnosis.

The sequenced template was RNA, covering the TCR beta CDR3 region. Second-round multiplex PCR came after a first-round RT-PCR that employed HTBI primers. MiXCR was run by TCRdb on the multiplex PCR reads, yielding one entry per CDR3 protein. Of about 740,000 distinct CDR3 sequences listed, 35% to 50% were seen once; the top ten hold 40% to 45%. This TCR came from an adult man with Graves' ophthalmopathy. The sample taken for sequencing was peripheral blood.

This chain's CDR3 is CASSTDGRNEKLFF. CDR3 nucleotide sequence: TGTGCCAGCAGCACGGACGGAAGAAATGAAAAACTGTTTTTT. This chain connects TRBV7-2 to TRBJ1-4; D call uncertain. This CDR3 is 14 amino acids long. Trimming shortened V by 5 bases and J by 5 bases, and 12 bases separated the two germline ends. The germline gives CDR1 SGHTA, CDR2 FQGNSA. The whole variable domain, filled in from reference TRBV7-2 and TRBJ1-4, reads GAGVSQSPSNKVTEKGKDVELRCDPISGHTALYWYRQSLGQGLEFLIYFQGNSAPDKSGLPSDRFSAERTGGSVSTLTIQRTQQEDSAVYLCASSTDGRNEKLFFGSGTQLSVL.